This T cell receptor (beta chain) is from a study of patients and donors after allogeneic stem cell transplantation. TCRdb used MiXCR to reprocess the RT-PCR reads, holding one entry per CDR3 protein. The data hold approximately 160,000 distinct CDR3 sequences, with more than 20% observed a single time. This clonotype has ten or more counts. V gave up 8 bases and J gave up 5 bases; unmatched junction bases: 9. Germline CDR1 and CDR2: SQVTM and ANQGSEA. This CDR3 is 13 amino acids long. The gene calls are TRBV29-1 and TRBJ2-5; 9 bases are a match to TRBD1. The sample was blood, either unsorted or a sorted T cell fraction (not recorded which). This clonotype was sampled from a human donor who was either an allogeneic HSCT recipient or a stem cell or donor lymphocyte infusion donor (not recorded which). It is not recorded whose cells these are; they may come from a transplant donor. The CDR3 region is CSLVQGAGETQYF. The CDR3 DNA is TGCAGCTTAGTACAGGGGGCTGGGGAGACCCAGTACTTC.